This entry is about one TCR beta chain. The data belong to a study of blood T cell repertoires in COVID-19. Authors' processing steps: Scientists estimated how many nucleated cells there were by amplifying reference gene primers. Method: immunoSEQ multiplex PCR; TCRdb's copy keeps in-frame clones and lacks some. The V and J calls and clone size come from that table; D and trimming were worked out from the DNA. In the table there are hundreds of thousands of clones, about nine tenths of which are singletons. V lost 2 bases and J lost 9; bases outside the gene matches: 5. Germline V CDR1 and CDR2: GTSNPN, SVGIG (reference sequence). This CDR3 spans 14 amino acids.

The sequence came from a man aged 40-55 years who had recovered from COVID-19. The gene calls are TRBV30 and TRBJ2-1, with 12 positions matching TRBD1. The sample taken for sequencing was PBMCs or T cells enriched from blood (not recorded which). CDR3 nucleotides: TGTGCCTGGAGTTGGGACAGGGGGCGGGGTGAGCAGTTCTTC. Its protein is CAWSWDRGRGEQFF. Combining the CDR3 with reference TRBV30 and TRBJ2-1 gives the whole variable domain SQTIHQWPATLVQPVGSPLSLECTVEGTSNPNLYWYRQAAGRGLQLLFYSVGIGQISSEVPQNLSASRPQDRQFILSSKKLLLSDSGFYLCAWSWDRGRGEQFFGPGTRLTVL.